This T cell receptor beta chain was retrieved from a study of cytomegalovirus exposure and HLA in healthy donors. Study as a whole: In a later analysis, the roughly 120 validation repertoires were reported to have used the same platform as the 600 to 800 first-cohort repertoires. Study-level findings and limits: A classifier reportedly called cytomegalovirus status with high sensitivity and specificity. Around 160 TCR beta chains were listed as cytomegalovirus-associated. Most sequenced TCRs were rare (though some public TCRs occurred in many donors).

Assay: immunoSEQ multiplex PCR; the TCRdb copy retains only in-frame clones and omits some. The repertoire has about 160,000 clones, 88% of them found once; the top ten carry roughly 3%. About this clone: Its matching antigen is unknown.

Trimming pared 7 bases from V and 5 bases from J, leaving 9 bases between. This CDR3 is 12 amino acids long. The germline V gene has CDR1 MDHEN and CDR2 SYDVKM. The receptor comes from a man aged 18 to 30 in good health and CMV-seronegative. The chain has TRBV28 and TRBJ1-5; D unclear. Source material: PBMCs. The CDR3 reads CASKSGDQPQHF. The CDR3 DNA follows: TGTGCCAGCAAGTCGGGTGATCAGCCCCAGCATTTT.